This record looks at one TCR beta chain sequence and its context. This entry is derived from a study of OX40 agonist ivuxolimab in advanced cancers. Germline V CDR1 and CDR2: MDHEN, SYDVKM. Losses at the gene ends were 6 bases for V and 1 base for J; bases not matched to a gene: 6. The CDR3 extends over 17 amino acids. Generated by immunoSEQ multiplex PCR, the TCRdb table keeps only in-frame clones and is missing some. This sample has tens of thousands of clones, with approximately 91% found just once. Sequences were derived from CD4+ or CD8+ T cells sorted from blood, sampled in a trial of the OX40 agonist ivuxolimab. The sequence derives from an adult with an advanced solid tumor such as melanoma, head and neck, liver or kidney cancer. The chain uses TRBV28 and TRBJ2-1; 13 bases are shared with TRBD2. CDR3 loop: CASRLLAGGHSYNEQFF. Written as DNA, the CDR3 is TGTGCCAGCAGACTACTAGCGGGGGGGCATTCCTACAATGAGCAGTTCTTC.